This is a list of T cell receptor beta chains from one sample in a study of PD-1 blockade in mismatch repair-deficient tumors. Measured with immunoSEQ multiplex PCR; TCRdb has only the in-frame clones, and not every one. The data show over 15,000 clones, roughly 84% seen once. Sample: PBMCs, taken before pembrolizumab treatment. The receptors stem from an adult with mismatch repair-deficient cancer. The CDR3 runs from the conserved cysteine through the conserved F or W. D genes are given only for firm matches. Size is omitted from some rows. Given values are once, few, many or a class for expanded clones.

size: .; J: TRBJ2-2; D: .; V: TRBV16; DNA: TGTGCCAGCAGCCATACGAACACCGGGGAGCTGTTTTTT; CDR3: CASSHTNTGELFF
size: .; J: TRBJ2-3; D: .; V: TRBV7-9; DNA: TGTGCCAGCAGCCTGAAACTGACAGATACGCAGTATTTT; CDR3: CASSLKLTDTQYF
size: .; J: TRBJ2-5; D: .; V: TRBV5-1; DNA: TGCGCCAGCAGCCAGGGTGCAGGCCTTGAGACCCAGTACTTC; CDR3: CASSQGAGLETQYF
size: .; J: TRBJ2-7; D: .; V: TRBV10-2; DNA: TGCGCCAGCGTCCGGGACGGCCCTGGCGAGCAGTACTTC; CDR3: CASVRDGPGEQYF
size: .; J: TRBJ2-2; D: TRBD1; V: TRBV4-1; DNA: TGCGCCAGCAGCCAACCGACAGGGGCCACCGGGGAGCTGTTTTTT; CDR3: CASSQPTGATGELFF
size: .; J: TRBJ2-5; D: .; V: TRBV7-2; DNA: TGTGCCAGCAGCTTCCAAGAGACCCAGTACTTC; CDR3: CASSFQETQYF
size: .; J: TRBJ2-1; D: TRBD1; V: TRBV4-3; DNA: TGCGCCAGCAGCTCAAGAACCGGGACAGGGGCCAATGAGCAGTTCTTC; CDR3: CASSSRTGTGANEQFF
size: .; J: TRBJ2-3; D: TRBD1; V: TRBV7-9; DNA: TGTGCCGGGGACAGGGCCACAGATACGCAGTATTTT; CDR3: CAGDRATDTQYF
size: .; J: TRBJ1-5; D: .; V: TRBV25-1; DNA: TGTGCCAGGGGGGGGGCTGACCAGCCCCAGCATTTT; CDR3: CARGGADQPQHF
size: once; J: TRBJ2-1; D: TRBD1; V: TRBV5-5; DNA: TGTGCCAGCAGCTTTTTCGGACAGGGGGCCAATGAGCAGTTCTTC; CDR3: CASSFFGQGANEQFF
size: once; J: TRBJ2-5; D: TRBD1; V: TRBV19; DNA: TGTGCCAGTACGATTTCGTCAGGACAGGGGGCGATCCAAGAGACCCAGTACTTC; CDR3: CASTISSGQGAIQETQYF
size: .; J: TRBJ2-7; D: TRBD1; V: TRBV10-3; DNA: TGTGCCATCAGTGGTACAGACAGGGCGCACGAGCAGTACTTC; CDR3: CAISGTDRAHEQYF
size: .; J: TRBJ2-2; D: .; V: TRBV5-1; DNA: TGCGCCAGCAGCCTCCATATGGGCGGGGAGCTGTTTTTT; CDR3: CASSLHMGGELFF
size: .; J: TRBJ2-1; D: TRBD2; V: TRBV18; DNA: TGTGCCAGCTCAACACTAGCGGGAACCTACAATGAGCAGTTCTTC; CDR3: CASSTLAGTYNEQFF
size: few; J: TRBJ2-1; D: TRBD2; V: TRBV6-4; DNA: TGTGCCAGCAGTGCCGCTAGCGGGACCCACAATGAGCAGTTCTTC; CDR3: CASSAASGTHNEQFF
size: .; J: TRBJ2-3; D: .; V: TRBV5-1; DNA: TGCGCCAGCAGCCTCGGTCCCCAGCAGAAAAGCACAGATACGCAGTATTTT; CDR3: CASSLGPQQKSTDTQYF
size: .; J: TRBJ2-2; D: TRBD2; V: TRBV15; DNA: TGTGCCACCAGCATTCTCCGAGCCAGCGGGAGGATCACCGGGGAGCTGTTTTTT; CDR3: CATSILRASGRITGELFF
size: .; J: TRBJ2-5; D: .; V: TRBV28; DNA: TGTGCCAGCAGTTTATATAAGGGCATCCAAGAGACCCAGTACTTC; CDR3: CASSLYKGIQETQYF
size: .; J: TRBJ1-2; D: .; V: TRBV6-1; DNA: TGTGCCAGCAGAGGAGAGGGGGGACGCTATGGCTACACCTTC; CDR3: CASRGEGGRYGYTF
size: .; J: TRBJ2-3; D: TRBD2; V: TRBV4-1; DNA: TGCGCCAGCAGCCAAGGTAGTAGCGGGAGGGATACGCAGTATTTT; CDR3: CASSQGSSGRDTQYF
size: .; J: TRBJ2-3; D: TRBD2; V: TRBV5-8; DNA: TGTGCCAGCAGCTTAGTCGGACTAGCGGGCACAGATACGCAGTATTTT; CDR3: CASSLVGLAGTDTQYF
size: .; J: TRBJ2-5; D: TRBD2; V: TRBV6-6; DNA: TGTGCCAGTTCTAGCGGGAGAGTTGGAGAGACCCAGTACTTC; CDR3: CASSSGRVGETQYF